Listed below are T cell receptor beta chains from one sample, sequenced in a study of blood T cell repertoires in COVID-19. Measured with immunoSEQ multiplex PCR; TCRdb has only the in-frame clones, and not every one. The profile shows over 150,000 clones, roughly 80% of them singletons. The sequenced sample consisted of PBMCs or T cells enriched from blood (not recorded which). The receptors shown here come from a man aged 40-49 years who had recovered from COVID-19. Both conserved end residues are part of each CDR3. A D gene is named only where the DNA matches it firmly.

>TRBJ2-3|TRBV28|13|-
CASQQGGTDTQYF
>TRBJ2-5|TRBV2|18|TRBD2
CASSDPYLAGGLEETQYF
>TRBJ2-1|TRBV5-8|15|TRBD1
CASSVDDRGRNEQFF
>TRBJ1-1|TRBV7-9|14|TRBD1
CASRPPDRGVEAFF
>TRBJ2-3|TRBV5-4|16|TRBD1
CASSSRTGRGTDTQYF
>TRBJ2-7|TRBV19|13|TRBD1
CASSRDRSYEQYF
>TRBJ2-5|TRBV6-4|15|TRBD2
CASSASGGASETQYF
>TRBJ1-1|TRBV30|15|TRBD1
CAWSKAGQGPTEAFF
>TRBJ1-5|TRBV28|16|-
CASTPRTFYSNQPQHF
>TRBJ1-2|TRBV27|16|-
CASSWEWAGAKGGYTF
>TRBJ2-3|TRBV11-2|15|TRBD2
CASSFLAGRTDTQYF
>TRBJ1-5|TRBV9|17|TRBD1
CASSAGTGDYSNQPQHF
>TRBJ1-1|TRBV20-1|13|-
CSASGGLGTEAFF
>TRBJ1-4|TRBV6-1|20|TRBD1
CASSEVVMGQGASRREKLFF
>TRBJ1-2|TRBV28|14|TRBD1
CASSTDRPVYGYTF
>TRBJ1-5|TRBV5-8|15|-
CASSLRGSSNQPQHF
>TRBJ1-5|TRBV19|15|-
CASSIPGGGYQPQHF
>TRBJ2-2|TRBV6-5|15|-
CATRTGTLNTGELFF
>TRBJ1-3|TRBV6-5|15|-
CASSYSREAGNTIYF
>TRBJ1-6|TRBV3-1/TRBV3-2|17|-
CASSQELLLGAKSPLHF
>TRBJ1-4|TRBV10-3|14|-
CAISAGRDERKLFF
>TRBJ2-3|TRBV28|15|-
CASRQGPRGTDTQYF
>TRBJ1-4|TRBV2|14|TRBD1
CATKTGQVGEKLFF
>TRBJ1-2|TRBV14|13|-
CASSQTKYYGYTF
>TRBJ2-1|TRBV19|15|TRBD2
CASNGRGSSYNEQFF
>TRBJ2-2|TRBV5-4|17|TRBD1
CASSSGQGARWTGELFF
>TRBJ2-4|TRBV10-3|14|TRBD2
CAISETSGGNIQYF
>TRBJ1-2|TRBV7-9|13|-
CASSLGVNYGYTF
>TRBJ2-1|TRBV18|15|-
CASSPISGPYNEQFF
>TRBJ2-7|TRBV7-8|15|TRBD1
CASSQPRTGTYEQYF
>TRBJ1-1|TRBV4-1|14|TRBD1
CASSQPTGVTEAFF
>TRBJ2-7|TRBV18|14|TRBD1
CASSPGTGQGEQYF
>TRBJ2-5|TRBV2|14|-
CASRAGTAGETQYF
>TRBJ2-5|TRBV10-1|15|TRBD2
CASSGTSGGRETQYF
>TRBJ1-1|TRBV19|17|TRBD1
CASWGGQGGLRFSEAFF
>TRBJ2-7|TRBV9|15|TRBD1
CASSVVGDSLYEQYF
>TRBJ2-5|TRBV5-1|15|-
CASSLSLANQETQYF
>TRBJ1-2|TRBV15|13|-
CATSRLAGYGYTF
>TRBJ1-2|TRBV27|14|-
CASRPTVSNYGYTF
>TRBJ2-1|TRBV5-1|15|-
CASSLGQGGLGEQFF
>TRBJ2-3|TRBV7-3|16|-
CASSLNEGSTTDTQYF
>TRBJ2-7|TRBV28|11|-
CASSTGQRQYF
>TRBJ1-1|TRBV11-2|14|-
CASSRGGGNTEAFF
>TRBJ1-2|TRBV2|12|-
CASSEQAYGYTF
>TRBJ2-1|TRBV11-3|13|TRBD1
CASSPTGYNEQFF
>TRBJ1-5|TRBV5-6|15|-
CASSPKGVFGAAQHF